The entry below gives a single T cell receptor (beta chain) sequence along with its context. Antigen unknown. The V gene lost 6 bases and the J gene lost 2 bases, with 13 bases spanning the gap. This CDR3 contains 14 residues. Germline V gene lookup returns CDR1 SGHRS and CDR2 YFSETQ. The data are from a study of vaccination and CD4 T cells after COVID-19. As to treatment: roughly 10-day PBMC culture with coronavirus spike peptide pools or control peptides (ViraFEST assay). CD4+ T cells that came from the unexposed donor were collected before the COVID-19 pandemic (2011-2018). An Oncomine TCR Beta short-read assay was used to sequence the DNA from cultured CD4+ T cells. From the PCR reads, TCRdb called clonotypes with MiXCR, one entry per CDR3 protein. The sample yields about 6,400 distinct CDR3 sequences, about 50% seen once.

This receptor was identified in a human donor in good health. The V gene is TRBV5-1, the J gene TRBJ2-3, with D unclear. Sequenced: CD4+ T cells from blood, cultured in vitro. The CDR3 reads CASTYLWVTDTQYF. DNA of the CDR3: TGCGCCAGCACCTATCTATGGGTCACAGATACGCAGTATTTT.